The next 21 T cell receptor beta chains were all read from a single sample in a study of graft-versus-host responses after intestinal transplantation (dated by TCRdb to about 2021). Receptor libraries were prepared by the immunoSEQ multiplex PCR assay. TCRdb carries this immuneACCESS record with in-frame sequences only. Its versions omit some clonotypes, under half of them owing to an unresolved V gene in the studies checked, with the rest unexplained. Here the sample has about 39,000 clones; 85% to 90% occur a single time. Of the sample, approximately 6.9% is held by the ten largest clones. The material sequenced was PBMCs, taken less than 280 days after transplant. These TCRs come from a human patient who received an intestinal transplant, so some T cells may come from the graft donor.

The chain recombines TRBV7-3 with TRBJ1-5; tentative D call: TRBD1 (5 bases). V was pared by 3 bases and J by 11 bases, with 14 bases between. The CDR3 consists of 13 residues. Looked up from germline, CDR1 is SGHTA and CDR2 is FQGTGA. CDR3 loop: CASSLGVHPAQHF. CDR3 DNA sequence: TGTGCCAGCAGCTTGGGGGTCCATCCAGCCCAGCATTTT.

The V gene is TRBV6-5, the J gene TRBJ2-1; D may be TRBD2 (5 bases). The CDR3 is 15 amino acids. Trimming took off 3 bases at V and 4 bases at J, with 13 bases between the two ends. Germline V lookup: CDR1 MNHEY, CDR2 SVGAGI. CDR3 protein: CASSYDDPGYNEQFF. The CDR3 DNA sequence: TGTGCCAGCAGTTATGACGACCCGGGATACAATGAGCAGTTCTTC.

The genes are TRBV19 and TRBJ1-1; D uncertain. The CDR3 covers 8 residues. V was clipped by 11 bases and J by 7 bases, with 5 bases between them. From germline, CDR1 is LNHDA and CDR2 SQIVND (reference sequence). The CDR3 nucleotides read TGTGCCGCCGGTGAAGCTTTCTTT. This sequence encodes CAAGEAFF. The full variable domain, completed using reference TRBV19 and TRBJ1-1, is DGGITQSPKYLFRKEGQNVTLSCEQNLNHDAMYWYRQDPGQGLRLIYYSQIVNDFQKGDIAEGYSVSREKKESFPLTVTSAQKNPTAFYLCAAGEAFFGQGTRLTVV.

The genes are TRBV19 and TRBJ1-5; maybe TRBD1 (5 bases). The ends were cut back, 4 bases at V and 0 bases at J, with 10 bases in the middle. Germline V gives CDR1 LNHDA, CDR2 SQIVND (reference sequence). This CDR3 contains 15 residues. CDR3 in DNA: TGTGCCAGTAGTACCGACAGTTATAGCAATCAGCCCCAGCATTTT. Translating gives CASSTDSYSNQPQHF.

This chain connects TRBV28 to TRBJ1-5, with 8 bases that match TRBD1. The CDR3 sequence is 18 residues long. J was trimmed by 9 bases and V by 3 bases; bases with no gene match: 19. CDR1 and CDR2 from the germline V gene are MDHEN and SYDVKM. CDR3 sequence reads: CASSFLLGKGQGVPPQHF. As DNA, the CDR3 is TGTGCCAGCAGTTTCCTTTTGGGAAAAGGACAGGGAGTCCCGCCCCAGCATTTT.

Only one count was recorded for this clone. The V call is TRBV7-9, the J call TRBJ1-6; D call uncertain. There are 13 residues in the CDR3. CDR1 is SEHNR and CDR2 is FQNEAQ in the germline V gene (reference sequence). The ends were cut back, 5 bases at V and 6 bases at J, with 8 bases in the middle. The CDR3 spells CASSTGINSPLHF. In DNA, the CDR3 is TGTGCCAGCAGCACGGGAATTAATTCACCCCTCCACTTT.

This clone is labeled medium-sized. The chain employs TRBV2 and TRBJ1-1; possibly TRBD1 for D (6 bases). The germline V gene encodes CDR1 SNHLY and CDR2 FYNNEI. This CDR3 is built from 13 residues. V was cut by 5 bases and J by 2 bases, with 9 bases left in between. This CDR3 reads CASSLTGNTEAFF. Written as DNA, the CDR3 is TGTGCCAGCAGTTTGACAGGCAACACTGAAGCTTTCTTT.

The chain joins TRBV6-1 to TRBJ2-3, with D perhaps matching TRBD1 (5 bases). Germline-derived CDR1 and CDR2 are MNHNS and SASEGT. The CDR3 has 14 residues. With 4 bases removed from V and 2 bases from J, the gap between germline ends came to 10 bases. The DNA for the CDR3 is TGTGCCAGCAGTGTATGGGGCTTCACAGATACGCAGTATTTT. This gives the protein CASSVWGFTDTQYF.

The V and J genes are TRBV14 and TRBJ1-2, with unresolved D. CDR3 size: 14 residues. The germline gives CDR1 SGHDN, CDR2 FVKESK. Trimming removed 1 base at V and 4 bases at J, with 10 bases between. This CDR3 reads CASSQAWGSYGYTF. The CDR3 DNA reads TGTGCCAGCAGCCAAGCATGGGGTTCCTATGGCTACACCTTC.

Of note for this clone: The sample has other DNA sequences that encode this CDR3 too. The chain recombines TRBV6-6 with TRBJ1-4; D is perhaps TRBD1 (5 bases). CDR3 size: 15 residues. Per germline, CDR1 MNHNY and CDR2 SVGAGI (reference sequence). Trimming pared 2 bases from V and 0 bases from J, leaving 7 bases between. The CDR3 loop is CASSYLGATNEKLFF. As DNA, the CDR3 is TGTGCCAGCAGTTACCTGGGGGCAACTAATGAAAAACTGTTTTTT.

This clone came up once. The junction does not match germline at one end; this may be a read error. This sequence joins TRBV5-6 and TRBJ1-4, with 9 positions matching TRBD1. This CDR3 has 13 residues. Germline lookup yields CDR1 SGHDT and CDR2 YYEEEE. The CDR3, as DNA: TGTGCCAGCAGCTCGGGATCTGGGACAGGGATTTTGTTT. Its translation: CASSSGSGTGILF. Supplemented by reference TRBV5-6 and TRBJ1-4, the full variable domain reads DAGVTQSPTHLIKTRGQQVTLRCSPKSGHDTVSWYQQALGQGPQFIFQYYEEEERQRGNFPDRFSGHQFPNYSSELNVNALLLGDSALYLCASSSGSGTGILFGSGTQLSVL.

The V gene is TRBV10-1, the J gene TRBJ2-7; a weak D match, TRBD2 (6 bases). This CDR3 comprises 12 residues. Germline V gives CDR1 WNHNN, CDR2 SYGVQD (reference sequence). Trimming took 8 bases from V and 3 from J, leaving 11 bases between them. The CDR3 coding sequence is TGCGCCAGCGGGGACTCCGGCTACGAGCAGTACTTC. Protein: CASGDSGYEQYF.

The rearrangement uses TRBV5-6 and TRBJ2-1; the D gene is possibly TRBD2 (6 bases). The CDR3 contains 16 residues. Germline lookup yields CDR1 SGHDT and CDR2 YYEEEE. V shed 4 bases and J shed 3 bases, with 17 bases lying between them. The CDR3 protein is CASSLTRGWGYNEQFF. CDR3 coding DNA: TGTGCCAGCAGCCTGACTAGGGGTTGGGGCTACAATGAGCAGTTCTTC.

The rearrangement joins TRBV4-1 to TRBJ1-5; maybe TRBD1 (5 bases). The V end was cut by 1 base, the J end by 7 bases, with 14 bases between. Germline V gene data show CDR1 as MGHRA and CDR2 as YSYEKL. This CDR3 is 15 amino acids long. The chain's CDR3 is CASSQVFDSRQPQHF. CDR3 nucleotides: TGCGCCAGCAGCCAAGTCTTTGACAGCCGCCAGCCCCAGCATTTT.

This clone was seen once. The chain joins TRBV9 to TRBJ2-3, with 7 bases lining up with TRBD2. CDR3 length equals 16 residues. V lost 2 bases to trimming and J lost 3 bases; unmatched junction nucleotides: 9. Germline-derived CDR1 and CDR2 are SGDLS and YYNGEE. The CDR3: CASSVSGGSITDTQYF. The CDR3 DNA is TGTGCCAGCAGCGTGTCGGGGGGTTCAATTACAGATACGCAGTATTTT.

The rearrangement links TRBV7-9 to TRBJ2-5, with D perhaps matching TRBD1 (8 bases). The germline gives CDR1 SEHNR, CDR2 FQNEAQ (reference sequence). The length of the CDR3 is 15 residues. V gave up 6 bases and J gave up 5 bases, with 19 bases separating them. CDR3 amino acids: CASSSRQGRAETQYF. The DNA for the CDR3 is TGTGCCAGCAGTTCCCGACAGGGGAGGGCGGAGACCCAGTACTTC.

The DNA of the CDR3 is TGTGCCAGCAGTGAACGAACTATAAGGGTCTACGAGCAGTACTTC. The encoded protein is CASSERTIRVYEQYF. J is TRBJ2-7 and V is TRBV6-1, with D unclear. The CDR3 has 15 residues. V lost 2 bases, J lost 3 bases, and 14 bases lay in between. CDR1 MNHNS and CDR2 SASEGT come from the germline V gene.

This chain links TRBV6-4 with TRBJ2-1; D may correspond to TRBD1 or TRBD2 (5 bases each). Germline V gene sequence: CDR1 MRHNA, CDR2 SNTAGT. V lost 7 bases to trimming and J lost 0 bases, with 25 bases between them. The length of the CDR3 is 19 residues. Written as DNA, the CDR3 is TGTGCCAGCACCGAGGGGTGGAAGCCTAATCGCAGCTCCTACAATGAGCAGTTCTTC. Translating it yields CASTEGWKPNRSSYNEQFF.

The CDR3 DNA is TGTGCCAGCAGCGATGAACTGGCAATCGAGCAGTACTTC. This sequence encodes CASSDELAIEQYF. The chain uses TRBV5-4 and TRBJ2-7; D remains unclear. The CDR3 covers 13 residues. Germline V lookup: CDR1 SGHNT, CDR2 YYREEE (reference sequence). With 4 bases removed from V and 6 bases from J, the gap between germline ends came to 14 bases.

This clone was seen more than once but under ten times. This chain joins TRBV6-5 and TRBJ2-1, with D perhaps TRBD1 (5 bases). Germline V gives CDR1 MNHEY, CDR2 SVGAGI. Trimming took 6 bases from V and 4 from J, leaving 10 bases between them. This CDR3 region has 13 residues. This CDR3 reads CASSTDSYNEQFF. DNA for the CDR3: TGTGCCAGCAGCACAGACAGTTACAATGAGCAGTTCTTC.

The CDR3 region is CASSKGTLAGEQYF. The CDR3 DNA follows: TGTGCCAGCAGCAAAGGGACTCTGGCGGGGGAGCAGTACTTC. The V call is TRBV9, the J call TRBJ2-7; tentatively, D is TRBD2 (6 bases). Looked up from germline, CDR1 is SGDLS and CDR2 is YYNGEE. The CDR3 covers 14 residues. The V end lost 4 bases, the J end lost 7 bases, and 18 bases lay between the germline ends.